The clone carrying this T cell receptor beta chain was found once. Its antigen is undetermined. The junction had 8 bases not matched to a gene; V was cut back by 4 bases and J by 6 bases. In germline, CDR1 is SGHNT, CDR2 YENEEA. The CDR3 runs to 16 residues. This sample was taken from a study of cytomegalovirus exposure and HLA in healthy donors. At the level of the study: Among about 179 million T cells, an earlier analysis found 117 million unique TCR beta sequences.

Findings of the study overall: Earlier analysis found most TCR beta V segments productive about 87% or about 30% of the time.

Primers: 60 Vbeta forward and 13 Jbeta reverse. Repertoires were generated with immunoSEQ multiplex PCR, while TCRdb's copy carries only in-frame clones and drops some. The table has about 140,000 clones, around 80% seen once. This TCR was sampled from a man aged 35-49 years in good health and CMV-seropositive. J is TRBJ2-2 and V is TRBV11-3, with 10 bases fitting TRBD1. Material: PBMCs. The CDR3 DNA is TGTGCCAGCAGCTCCCTGACAGGGGGCTTGTCCGGGGAGCTGTTTTTT. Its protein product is CASSSLTGGLSGELFF.